The present T cell receptor (beta chain) was sequenced within a study of cytomegalovirus exposure and HLA in healthy donors. Study at large: About 77 million unique TCRs from HLA-typed donors made up an early data release. Notes on the study in general: Cytomegalovirus status, reportedly, was diagnosed with high specificity and sensitivity by the classifier. The HLA-A and HLA-B alleles of most subjects were reportedly predicted accurately from TCR beta sequences. Roughly uniform depth of sequencing across donors was assumed in presence/absence analyses.

Details on this clone: Its antigen is not identified.

The PCR used 60 Vbeta and 13 Jbeta primers. Profiling relied on immunoSEQ multiplex PCR, and the TCRdb table lists in-frame clones only, not all of them. The sample's table shows about 90,000 clones. The CDR3 has 17 amino acids. V lost 11 bases to trimming and J lost 5 bases; unmatched junction nucleotides: 19. Germline V gene lookup returns CDR1 SNHLY and CDR2 FYNNEI. V usage is TRBV2 and J usage is TRBJ2-5, with TRBD2 matching 11 bases. The sequence was obtained from a woman in her thirties in good health and CMV-seronegative. The sequencing sample was made of PBMCs. CDR3 sequence reads: CACRLTSGVSPGETQYF. The CDR3 DNA is TGTGCCTGCCGATTGACTAGCGGGGTGTCTCCGGGGGAGACCCAGTACTTC.